A selection of T cell receptor beta chains follows, all from one sample in a study of early T cells in non-severe SARS-CoV-2 infection. From the 5' RACE reads, TCRdb called clonotypes with MiXCR, one entry per CDR3 protein. Here the sample spans about 98,000 distinct CDR3 sequences, approximately 9.9% being singletons. Sequences were obtained from whole blood. These receptors were obtained from an adult who was a healthcare worker with PCR-confirmed SARS-CoV-2 infection or an uninfected control (not recorded which). The CDR3 runs from the conserved cysteine through the conserved F or W. A D gene is named only where the DNA matches it firmly. Size values are once, few and many counts, or a class for expanded clones, and some rows have none.

V gene	J gene	clone size	D gene	CDR3 DNA	CDR3 protein
TRBV10-2	TRBJ2-1	many	.	TGCGCCAGCAGTACAGAGAAAAGGAATGAGCAGTTCTTC	CASSTEKRNEQFF
TRBV28	TRBJ2-5	.	.	TGTGCCAGCAGTTTAAGGGCAGGGCAAGAGACCCAGTACTTC	CASSLRAGQETQYF
TRBV5-1	TRBJ2-1	.	.	TGCGCCAGCAGCAGGAACAGTGCACTTGAGCAGTTCTTC	CASSRNSALEQFF
TRBV7-8	TRBJ2-7	few	TRBD2	TGTGCCAGCAGCTCTGGTGGCGGGGGCTACGAGCAGTACTTC	CASSSGGGGYEQYF
TRBV6-5	TRBJ2-3	.	.	TGTGCCAGCAGCAACGGGAGATATACGCAGTATTTT	CASSNGRYTQYF
TRBV19	TRBJ2-2	few	.	TGTGCCAGTACCCCCCCACAAAACACCGGGGAGCTGTTTTTT	CASTPPQNTGELFF
TRBV5-5	TRBJ2-7	.	.	TGTGCCAGCAGCTTTCTGTATCAATCCTACGAGCAGTACTTC	CASSFLYQSYEQYF
TRBV27	TRBJ2-7	.	.	TGTGCCAGCAGTTACGACAGAGCCTACGAGCAGTACTTC	CASSYDRAYEQYF
TRBV7-8	TRBJ2-7	few	.	TGTGCCAGCAGCTTAGGGTCTTGGACTTCCTCACTAGCCTACGAGCAGTACTTC	CASSLGSWTSSLAYEQYF
TRBV15	TRBJ2-7	few	TRBD1	TGTGCCACCAGCACACCTCAGACAGGGGGGTCCTACGAGCAGTACTTC	CATSTPQTGGSYEQYF